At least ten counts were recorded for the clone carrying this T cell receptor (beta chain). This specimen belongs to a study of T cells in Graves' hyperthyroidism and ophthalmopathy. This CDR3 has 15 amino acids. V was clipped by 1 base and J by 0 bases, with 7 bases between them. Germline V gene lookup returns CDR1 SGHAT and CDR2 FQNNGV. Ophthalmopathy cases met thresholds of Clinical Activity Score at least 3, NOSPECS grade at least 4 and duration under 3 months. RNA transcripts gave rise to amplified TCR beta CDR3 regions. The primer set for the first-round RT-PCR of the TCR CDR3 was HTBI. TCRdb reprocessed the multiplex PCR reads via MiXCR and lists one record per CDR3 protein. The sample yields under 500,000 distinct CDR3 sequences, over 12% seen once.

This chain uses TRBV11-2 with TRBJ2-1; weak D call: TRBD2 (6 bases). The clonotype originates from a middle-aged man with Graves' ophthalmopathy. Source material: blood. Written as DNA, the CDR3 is TGTGCCAGCAGCTTAGGGCGGGGCTCCTACAATGAGCAGTTCTTC. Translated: CASSLGRGSYNEQFF.